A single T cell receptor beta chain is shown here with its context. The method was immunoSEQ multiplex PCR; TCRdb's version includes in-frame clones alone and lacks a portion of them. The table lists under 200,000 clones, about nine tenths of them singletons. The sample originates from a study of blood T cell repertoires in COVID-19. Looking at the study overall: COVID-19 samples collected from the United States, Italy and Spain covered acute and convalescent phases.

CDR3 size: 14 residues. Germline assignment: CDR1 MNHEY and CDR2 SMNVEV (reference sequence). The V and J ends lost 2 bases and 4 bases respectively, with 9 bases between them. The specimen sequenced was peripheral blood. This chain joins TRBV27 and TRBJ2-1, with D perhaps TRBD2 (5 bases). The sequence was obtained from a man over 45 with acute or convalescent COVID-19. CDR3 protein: CASSLDYGYNEQFF. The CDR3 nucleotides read TGTGCCAGCAGTTTAGACTATGGATACAATGAGCAGTTCTTC.